This entry concerns a single T cell receptor (beta chain). Its antigen is undetermined. The CDR3 runs 15 residues. CDR1 and CDR2 (germline): SGHRS, YFSETQ. The record originates from a study of monozygotic twins with inflammatory bowel disease. Study-level points and caveats: The study supported no single strong signal or clonotype linked to IBD. Concordant and discordant twins showed no difference in repertoire similarity, possibly from limited power.

UMIs that had a 6-nucleotide sample barcode were put in using template switching. TCRdb reprocessed the 5' RACE reads; each CDR3 protein has one entry and no DNA is given. The listing contains 70,000 to 95,000 distinct CDR3 sequences. Material: blood. The receptor comes from a human donor with ulcerative colitis or Crohn's disease, or a healthy co-twin of an affected twin (not recorded which). The gene calls are TRBV5-1 and TRBJ2-7; the D call of TRBD1 rests on TCRdb alone, since no DNA is present to check it. The CDR3 protein is CASSLGQGSLHEQYF.